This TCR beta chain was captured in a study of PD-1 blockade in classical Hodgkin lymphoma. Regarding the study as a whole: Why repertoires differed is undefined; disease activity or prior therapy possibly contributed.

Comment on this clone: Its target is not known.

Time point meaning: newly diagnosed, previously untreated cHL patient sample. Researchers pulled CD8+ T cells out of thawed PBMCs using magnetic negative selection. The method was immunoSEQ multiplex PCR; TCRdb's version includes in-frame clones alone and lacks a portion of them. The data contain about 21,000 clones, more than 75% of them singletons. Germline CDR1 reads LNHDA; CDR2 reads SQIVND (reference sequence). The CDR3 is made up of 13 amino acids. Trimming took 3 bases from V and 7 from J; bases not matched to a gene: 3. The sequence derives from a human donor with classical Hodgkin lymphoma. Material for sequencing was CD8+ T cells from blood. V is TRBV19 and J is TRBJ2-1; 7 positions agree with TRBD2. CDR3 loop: CASSIGGGNEQFF. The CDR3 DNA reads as TGTGCCAGTAGTATCGGGGGAGGGAATGAGCAGTTCTTC.